The 4 T cell receptor beta chains below come from one sample, sequenced in a study of blood T cell repertoires in COVID-19 (TCRdb year 2020). The receptor library was made with the immunoSEQ multiplex PCR assay. TCRdb took this table from immuneACCESS and kept in-frame rearrangements with V and J called. Such tables lack part of the clones; where checked against another copy, unresolved V genes explain under half of the gap, and the rest is unexplained. The sample records approximately 400,000 clones, about 91% of which are singletons. Roughly an eighth of the sample is in the top ten clones. The source material was peripheral blood. The source of these receptors is a woman in her fifties or sixties with COVID-19, enrolled during active disease.

The chain carries TRBV16 and TRBJ2-7, with D possibly TRBD2 on 5 matching bases. With 4 bases removed from V and 5 bases from J, the gap between germline ends came to 18 bases. Germline V gene data show CDR1 as KGHSY and CDR2 as FQNENV. This CDR3 is 15 amino acids long. The CDR3 coding sequence is TGTGCCAGCAGCCCAGCCGAGATCCCCGGGGACGAGCAGTACTTC. Protein product: CASSPAEIPGDEQYF.

The V gene is TRBV2, the J gene TRBJ2-5; 10 bases line up with TRBD2. V lost 10 bases to trimming and J lost 10 bases; unmatched junction nucleotides: 15. Looked up from germline, CDR1 is SNHLY and CDR2 is FYNNEI. The CDR3 is 14 amino acids. The CDR3 DNA sequence: TGTGCCAACCGCTTCCTAGCGGGGGACCCCCTCCAGTACTTC. Translation: CANRFLAGDPLQYF.

This chain uses TRBV20-1 with TRBJ1-4; 7 positions match TRBD1. Per germline, CDR1 DFQATT and CDR2 SNEGSKA (reference sequence). This CDR3 is 14 amino acids long. Trimming at V came to 3 bases and at J to 4 bases, leaving 5 bases not matched to a gene. CDR3 nucleotide sequence: TGCAGTGCTAGTTCAGGGGGAGTTAATGAAAAACTGTTTTTT. It is translated as CSASSGGVNEKLFF.

In DNA, the CDR3 is TGTGCCAGCTCACCACGTGGGGGCCCCAGCTCCTACGAGCAGTACTTC. Protein: CASSPRGGPSSYEQYF. This chain joins TRBV18 and TRBJ2-7; tentatively, D is TRBD1 (6 bases). The V gene lost 1 base and the J gene lost 0 bases, with 13 bases spanning the gap. This CDR3 contains 16 residues. Germline CDR1 and CDR2: KGHSH and LQKENI.